A selection of T cell receptor beta chains follows, all from one sample in a study of beta chain features in type 1 diabetes. TCRdb keeps only in-frame clones here, not all; method: immunoSEQ multiplex PCR. Here the sample spans 250,000 or so clones, just over 20% being singletons. The sequenced sample consisted of naive CD4+ T cells from blood. Source of these receptors: a woman between 40 and 50 years old with type 1 diabetes. Each CDR3 is given with its conserved first and last residue. Fields, in order: V gene, D gene, clone size, J gene, CDR3 DNA, CDR3 protein. D genes are given only for firm matches. Size values are once, few and many counts, or a class for expanded clones, and some rows have none.

TRBV5-4	.	.	TRBJ2-2	TGTGCCAGCAGCTTAGGGGACTTCCCCAGGGAGCTGTTTTTT	CASSLGDFPRELFF
TRBV7-3	.	few	TRBJ2-5	TGTGCCAGCAGCTTAGGGCGTGCAGGGGAGACCCAGTACTTC	CASSLGRAGETQYF
TRBV11-2	.	.	TRBJ1-1	TGTGCCAGCAGCTTAGTGGCAGGGGAAGACACTGAAGCTTTCTTT	CASSLVAGEDTEAFF
TRBV15	TRBD2	few	TRBJ2-7	TGTGCCACCAGCAGAGGGATCAGGACTAGCGGGAGCCCAACCTACGAGCAGTACTTC	CATSRGIRTSGSPTYEQYF
TRBV30	.	few	TRBJ1-1	TGTGCCTGGAGGACAGCCCTGAACACTGAAGCTTTCTTT	CAWRTALNTEAFF
TRBV7-2	.	.	TRBJ1-5	TGTGCCAGCAGCTTAAACAGACATCAGCCCCAGCATTTT	CASSLNRHQPQHF
TRBV4-3	.	few	TRBJ1-2	TGCGCCAGCAGCCTCCTTGGACAGTTCGGCTACACCTTC	CASSLLGQFGYTF
TRBV25-1	.	few	TRBJ1-4	TGTGCCAGCAGTGCCACTGCAACTAATGAAAAACTGTTTTTT	CASSATATNEKLFF
TRBV7-3	TRBD1	few	TRBJ2-7	TGTGCCAGCAGCGGGCGCTGGACAGGGCGGTCCTACGAGCAGTACTTC	CASSGRWTGRSYEQYF
TRBV9	.	few	TRBJ2-5	TGTGCCAGCAGCGTAGAGCCCCTCCAAGAGACCCAGTACTTC	CASSVEPLQETQYF
TRBV21-1	.	.	TRBJ1-2	TGTGCCAGCATCCCTGGGGAAGGAGGTTATGGCTACACCTTC	CASIPGEGGYGYTF
TRBV7-2	TRBD2	.	TRBJ2-3	TGTGCCAGCAGCACCAGACTAGCGTCTAGCACAGATACGCAGTATTTT	CASSTRLASSTDTQYF
TRBV4-3	.	few	TRBJ2-2	TGCGCCAGCAGCCAAGATCCCCCCGGAGGGCACACCGGGGAGCTGTTTTTT	CASSQDPPGGHTGELFF
TRBV5-4	.	few	TRBJ1-6	TGTGCCAGCAGCTTGCAGGGTACACCCCTCCACTTT	CASSLQGTPLHF
TRBV5-4	.	few	TRBJ2-4	TGTGCCAGCAGCTTAAAAGCGGAGGGCCTAGCCAAAAACATTCAGTACTTC	CASSLKAEGLAKNIQYF
TRBV5-4	TRBD1	once	TRBJ1-5	TGTGCCAGCAGCTTCCAGGGGGGCAATCAGCCCCAGCATTTT	CASSFQGGNQPQHF
TRBV2	TRBD1	few	TRBJ1-4	TGTGCCAGCAGTTCGTGGGACAGGGCTGAAAAACTGTTTTTT	CASSSWDRAEKLFF
TRBV11-2	.	.	TRBJ2-5	TGTGCCAGCAGCTTACGGCAGGCGCCCCAAGAGACCCAGTACTTC	CASSLRQAPQETQYF
TRBV29-1	.	.	TRBJ2-5	TGCAGCGTTGCGCGGCAGGGGATGGAGACCCAGTACTTC	CSVARQGMETQYF
TRBV19	TRBD2	.	TRBJ2-1	TGTGCCAGTAGCCAGCGGGAGGAACTCTACAATGAGCAGTTCTTC	CASSQREELYNEQFF
TRBV4-2	TRBD1	few	TRBJ1-1	TGTGCCAGCAGCCAAGGGAGACAGGGGGCAGAAACTGAAGCTTTCTTT	CASSQGRQGAETEAFF
TRBV7-3	TRBD1	.	TRBJ2-5	TGTGCCAGCAGCTCCTCCGGGACAGGGGTGGAGACCCAGTACTTC	CASSSSGTGVETQYF
TRBV28	TRBD1	few	TRBJ2-5	TGTGCCAGCAGAGCGCAGGGGGTGTGGGAGACCCAGTACTTC	CASRAQGVWETQYF
TRBV5-1	.	.	TRBJ2-1	TGCGCCAGCAGTGGGGCCGGGTTAGGTGAGCAGTTCTTC	CASSGAGLGEQFF
TRBV7-9	.	.	TRBJ2-7	TGTGCCAGCAGCGTCAGCTACGAGCAGTACTTC	CASSVSYEQYF
TRBV25-1	.	.	TRBJ1-6	TGTGCCAGCAGTGAAGCACAGGGTAGAAATTCACCCCTCCACTTT	CASSEAQGRNSPLHF
TRBV9	.	few	TRBJ2-4	TGTGCCAGCAGCATCACCGGGGACAAGGGGAACATTCAGTACTTC	CASSITGDKGNIQYF
TRBV30	.	few	TRBJ2-3	TGTGCCTGGACAAGCGGGCGAGACACAGATACGCAGTATTTT	CAWTSGRDTDTQYF
TRBV5-1	TRBD1	.	TRBJ2-7	TGCGCCAGCAGCCCCGGGACAGAGACCTACGAGCAGTACTTC	CASSPGTETYEQYF
TRBV15	TRBD2	few	TRBJ2-1	TGTGCCACTAAAGCGGGGGGCAGCTTCGGCCATGAGCAGTTCTTC	CATKAGGSFGHEQFF
TRBV28	TRBD1	few	TRBJ1-1	TGTGCCAGCAGTTTCCGGACAGGTTTCACTGAAGCTTTCTTT	CASSFRTGFTEAFF
TRBV28	TRBD1	.	TRBJ1-2	TGTGCCAGCAGTTGGACAGGGTCGGAAGGCTACACCTTC	CASSWTGSEGYTF
TRBV29-1	TRBD2	few	TRBJ2-1	TGCAGCGGTCGTTTACTAGCGGGAGCCGGGGATGAGCAGTTCTTC	CSGRLLAGAGDEQFF
TRBV5-4	.	few	TRBJ2-3	TGTGCCAGTCGAGCTTATTACACAGATACGCAGTATTTT	CASRAYYTDTQYF
TRBV7-9	.	.	TRBJ2-1	TGTGCCAGCAGCCCAACGCCTACGAACAATGAGCAGTTCTTC	CASSPTPTNNEQFF
TRBV4-3	TRBD1	few	TRBJ2-7	TGCGCCAGCAGCCTCCGCACCGGGACAGCCTACGAGCAGTACTTC	CASSLRTGTAYEQYF
TRBV6-5	.	few	TRBJ2-5	TGTGCCAGCAGCCTCAGGGGAGCAGAGACCCAGTACTTC	CASSLRGAETQYF
TRBV7-2	TRBD2	few	TRBJ2-1	TGTGCCAGCAGCTTATCCCGACTAGCGGGGGGGTACAATGAGCAGTTCTTC	CASSLSRLAGGYNEQFF
TRBV7-9	.	few	TRBJ2-1	TGTGCCAGCAGCCGGGACTACAATGAGCAGTTCTTC	CASSRDYNEQFF
TRBV5-4	TRBD2	.	TRBJ2-5	TGTGCCAGCAGCTCGACTAGCGGGGTGGCGCGGACCCAGTACTTC	CASSSTSGVARTQYF
TRBV7-8	TRBD1	.	TRBJ2-4	TGTGCCAGCAGCTCCATAAGGGACAGCAAAAACATTCAGTACTTC	CASSSIRDSKNIQYF
TRBV30	.	few	TRBJ1-1	TGTGCCTGGAGTGTACCAAACAGGCACACTGAAGCTTTCTTT	CAWSVPNRHTEAFF
TRBV4-3	.	.	TRBJ2-5	TGCGCCAGCAGCCAAGAAGCTGGTCCTTGGGCGACCCAGTACTTC	CASSQEAGPWATQYF
TRBV5-6	.	.	TRBJ2-1	TGTGCCAGCAGCTCCCCTCCAGGTTACAATGAGCAGTTCTTC	CASSSPPGYNEQFF
TRBV28	TRBD2	few	TRBJ2-7	TGTGCCAGCAGTTCACGGGGGGTTGGGTCCTACGAGCAGTACTTC	CASSSRGVGSYEQYF
TRBV7-7	.	few	TRBJ2-2	TGTGCTAGCAGCAGCAGGGGAATCGGGGAGCTGTTTTTT	CASSSRGIGELFF
TRBV11-3	TRBD2	few	TRBJ2-1	TGTGCCAGCAGCTTAGGGGGCGGGGGGGGCTCCTACAATGAGCAGTTCTTC	CASSLGGGGGSYNEQFF
TRBV29-1	.	few	TRBJ2-3	TGCAGCGTTGAAGATCTCGGGGATACGCAGTATTTT	CSVEDLGDTQYF